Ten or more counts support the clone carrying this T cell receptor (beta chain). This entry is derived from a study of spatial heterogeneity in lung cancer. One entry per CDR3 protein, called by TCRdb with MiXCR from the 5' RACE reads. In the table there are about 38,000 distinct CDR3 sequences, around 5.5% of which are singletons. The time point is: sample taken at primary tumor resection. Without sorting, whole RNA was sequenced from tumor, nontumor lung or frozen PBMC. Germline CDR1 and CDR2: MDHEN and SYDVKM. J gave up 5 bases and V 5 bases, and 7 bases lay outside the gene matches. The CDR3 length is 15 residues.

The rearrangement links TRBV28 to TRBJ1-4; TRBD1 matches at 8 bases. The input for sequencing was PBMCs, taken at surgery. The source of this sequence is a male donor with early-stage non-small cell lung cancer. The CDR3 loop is CASSPPRTGNEKLFF. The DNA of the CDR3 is TGTGCCAGCAGTCCCCCCCGGACAGGGAATGAAAAACTGTTTTTT.